The present T cell receptor (beta chain) was sequenced within a study of CD8+ T cells in alopecia areata. General study results and limits: Sequence data from scalp samples additionally include resident alphabeta T cells of normal skin. Relative to mice, TCR sharing across patients was less clear, a difference possibly HLA-related. In lesional scalp, particularly from alopecia totalis/universalis, clonality was higher than in normal scalp.

Points on this clone: No antigen is known for it.

The researchers isolated CD4+ and CD8+ T cells from PBMCs by sorting. The germline V gene has CDR1 SEHNR and CDR2 FQNEAQ (reference sequence). The V gene end was trimmed by 5 bases and the J gene end by 2 bases; junction bases not matched to a gene: 5. The CDR3 length is 14 residues. The sequencing template was cDNA reverse transcribed from extracted RNA. The data were produced by immunoSEQ multiplex PCR, yet TCRdb's version contains in-frame clones alone and is incomplete. The sample yields around 120,000 clones, around 64% seen once. This TCR derives from a human donor in good health. The specimen was CD4+ T cells sorted from blood. The rearrangement links TRBV7-9 to TRBJ2-7; 8 positions match TRBD1. CDR3 nucleotide sequence: TGTGCCAGCAGCCAACGACAGGGGCCCTACGAGCAGTACTTC. Translation: CASSQRQGPYEQYF.